The 20 T cell receptor beta chains presented below share a single source sample, sequenced in a study of T cell responses to AZD1222 COVID-19 vaccine. Generated by immunoSEQ multiplex PCR, the TCRdb table keeps only in-frame clones and is missing some. The sample holds under 130,000 clones, roughly 90% seen once. The sequencing here drew on peripheral blood, taken on day 0 of AZD1222 vaccination. The receptors here all came from an adult in good health.

V gene TRBV6-5 combines with J gene TRBJ1-2; weak D call: TRBD1 (5 bases). From germline, CDR1 is MNHEY and CDR2 SVGAGI. Trimming took off 2 bases at V and 4 bases at J, with 11 bases between the two ends. The CDR3 has 14 amino acids. This CDR3 is CASSYDLGGYGYTF. In DNA, the CDR3 is TGTGCCAGCAGTTACGACCTCGGGGGCTATGGCTACACCTTC.

V gene TRBV13 combines with J gene TRBJ2-7, with TRBD2 matching over 8 bases. CDR1 is PRHDT, CDR2 FYEKMQ, per germline (reference sequence). There are 13 residues in the CDR3. V shed 5 bases and J 2 bases; nucleotides not matched to a gene: 2. CDR3 sequence: CASSQAGAYEQYF. The DNA of the CDR3 is TGTGCCAGCAGCCAAGCGGGAGCCTACGAGCAGTACTTC.

CDR3 in amino acids: CASSILGQNTEAFF. In DNA form, the CDR3 reads TGTGCCAGTAGTATCCTGGGACAGAACACTGAAGCTTTCTTT. The chain uses TRBV19 and TRBJ1-1; possible D gene TRBD1, 6 bases. Trimming took 3 bases from V and 1 from J, leaving 9 bases between them. Germline V gene lookup returns CDR1 LNHDA and CDR2 SQIVND (reference sequence). The CDR3 sequence is 14 residues long.

The rearrangement joins TRBV7-2 to TRBJ1-4, with unresolved D. This CDR3 is 15 amino acids long. Germline-derived CDR1 and CDR2 are SGHTA and FQGNSA. The ends were cut back, 4 bases at V and 2 bases at J, with 11 bases in the middle. CDR3 DNA: TGTGCCAGCAGCTCGCGGGGTCAGACTAATGAAAAACTGTTTTTT. Translation gives CASSSRGQTNEKLFF.

CDR3 DNA: TGCGCCAGCAGCCAAGAGAGCGGGAGGGATACGCAGTATTTT. Protein: CASSQESGRDTQYF. The chain couples TRBV4-3 to TRBJ2-3, with 9 bases identical to TRBD2. J was trimmed by 6 bases and V by 0 bases; bases with no gene match: 1. The CDR3 consists of 14 residues. Germline lookup yields CDR1 LGHNA and CDR2 YSLEER.

As regards this clone: One junction end disagrees with the germline gene, perhaps due to a read error. J is TRBJ1-2 and V is TRBV30; D gene uncertain. CDR1 GTSNPN and CDR2 SVGIG come from the germline V gene (reference sequence). The CDR3 has 12 amino acids. In DNA form, the CDR3 reads TGTGCATGGACCCACAGCTACTATGGCTACACCTTC. Protein sequence: CAWTHSYYGYTF. Variable domain in full (rest from reference TRBV30 and TRBJ1-2): SQTIHQWPATLVQPVGSPLSLECTVEGTSNPNLYWYRQAAGRGLQLLFYSVGIGQISSEVPQNLSASRPQDRQFILSSKKLLLSDSGFYLCAWTHSYYGYTFGSGTRLTVV.

J is TRBJ1-4 and V is TRBV6-5; weak D call: TRBD1 (5 bases). V lost 0 bases and J 8 bases, leaving 16 bases between the germline ends. This CDR3 is 16 amino acids long. The V gene's germline CDR1 is MNHEY and CDR2 SVGAGI. CDR3 sequence reads: CASSYSKGLAAEKLFF. CDR3 in DNA: TGTGCCAGCAGTTACTCGAAGGGGTTGGCGGCCGAAAAACTGTTTTTT.

CDR3 protein: CASSEQRGHGTEAFF. The CDR3 region has the DNA TGTGCCAGCAGCGAGCAGAGGGGGCATGGCACTGAAGCTTTCTTT. The J gene is TRBJ1-1, the V gene TRBV7-8, with 7 positions matching TRBD1. Per germline, CDR1 SGHVS and CDR2 FQNEAQ. CDR3 length: 15 amino acids. Unmatched junction bases numbered 10, after V lost 5 bases and J lost 4 bases.

The rearrangement links TRBV7-3 to TRBJ1-1; D remains unclear. Per the germline V gene, CDR1 is SGHTA and CDR2 is FQGTGA. This CDR3 is 13 amino acids long. Trimming shortened V by 4 bases and J by 0 bases, and 6 bases separated the two germline ends. CDR3 amino acids: CASSSTVNTEAFF. The CDR3, as DNA: TGTGCCAGCAGCTCCACAGTGAACACTGAAGCTTTCTTT. The whole variable domain, remainder taken from reference TRBV7-3 and TRBJ1-1, is GAGVSQTPSNKVTEKGKYVELRCDPISGHTALYWYRQSLGQGPEFLIYFQGTGAADDSGLPNDRFFAVRPEGSVSTLKIQRTERGDSAVYLCASSSTVNTEAFFGQGTRLTVV.

This sequence joins TRBV27 and TRBJ1-1; no clear D. Deletions cut 5 bases from V and 0 bases from J, with 7 bases between. CDR1 MNHEY and CDR2 SMNVEV come from the germline V gene (reference sequence). The CDR3 spans 13 residues. In nucleotides, the CDR3 is TGTGCCAGCAGTCCCTATATGAACACTGAAGCTTTCTTT. It codes for CASSPYMNTEAFF.

The J gene is TRBJ2-7, the V gene TRBV28; a weak D match, TRBD1 (6 bases). The V and J ends lost 6 bases and 6 bases respectively, with 21 bases between them. The CDR3 loop spans 15 amino acids. The germline V gene has CDR1 MDHEN and CDR2 SYDVKM. The CDR3 region is CASSPPSRGRGEQYF. CDR3 nucleotide sequence: TGTGCCAGCAGCCCCCCCAGCAGGGGTAGGGGCGAGCAGTACTTC. The variable domain in full, completed from reference TRBV28 and TRBJ2-7, reads DVKVTQSSRYLVKRTGEKVFLECVQDMDHENMFWYRQDPGLGLRLIYFSYDVKMKEKGDIPEGYSVSREKKERFSLILESASTNQTSMYLCASSPPSRGRGEQYFGPGTRLTVT.

The V and J genes are TRBV5-4 and TRBJ2-7; 7 bases align to TRBD1. CDR1 is SGHNT, CDR2 YYREEE, per germline (reference sequence). V lost 3 bases to trimming and J lost 3 bases; unmatched junction nucleotides: 3. CDR3 size: 13 residues. In nucleotides, the CDR3 is TGTGCCAGCAGCTCGGGACAGCTCTACGAGCAGTACTTC. It is translated as CASSSGQLYEQYF. The complete variable domain, with remaining parts taken from reference TRBV5-4 and TRBJ2-7, reads ETGVTQSPTHLIKTRGQQVTLRCSSQSGHNTVSWYQQALGQGPQFIFQYYREEENGRGNFPPRFSGLQFPNYSSELNVNALELDDSALYLCASSSGQLYEQYFGPGTRLTVT.

The chain couples TRBV6-5 to TRBJ2-1, with 12 positions matching TRBD1. Trimming removed 6 bases from V and 5 bases from J; junction bases left unmatched: 5. Germline loops: CDR1 MNHEY, CDR2 SVGAGI. There are 15 residues in the CDR3. The CDR3 here is CASRTGQGADNEQFF. CDR3 sequence (DNA): TGTGCCAGCAGGACGGGACAGGGGGCCGACAATGAGCAGTTCTTC.

The chain combines TRBV14 with TRBJ1-2, with TRBD1 identical over 7 bases. Germline lookup yields CDR1 SGHDN and CDR2 FVKESK. The ends lost 4 bases at V and 3 bases at J; junction bases unmatched: 8. This CDR3 is built from 15 residues. In DNA form, the CDR3 reads TGTGCCAGCAGCCTCCTCGACAGGGTCTACTATGGCTACACCTTC. This gives the protein CASSLLDRVYYGYTF.

The chain links TRBV7-2 to TRBJ1-1, with D possibly matching TRBD1 (5 bases). The V gene's germline CDR1 is SGHTA and CDR2 FQGNSA. Trimming shortened V by 1 base and J by 4 bases, and 10 bases separated the two germline ends. CDR3 size: 14 residues. CDR3 coding DNA: TGTGCCAGCAGCTTAGTGGGGGAGGCCACTGAAGCTTTCTTT. Translation: CASSLVGEATEAFF.

V and J are TRBV9 and TRBJ2-7; TRBD1 matches at 12 bases. The CDR3 has 14 residues. The V segment lost 3 bases and the J segment 7 bases; nucleotides outside the gene matches: 5. CDR1 and CDR2 from the germline V gene are SGDLS and YYNGEE. CDR3 sequence reads: CASSAGQGAQEQYF. The CDR3 DNA reads as TGTGCCAGCAGCGCGGGACAGGGGGCGCAGGAGCAGTACTTC.

The chain links TRBV28 to TRBJ2-6; 10 bases match TRBD1. CDR1 MDHEN and CDR2 SYDVKM come from the germline V gene. The J segment lost 2 bases and the V segment lost 5 bases, leaving 15 bases of the junction unmatched. The CDR3 sequence is 20 residues long. Here the CDR3 DNA reads TGTGCCAGCAGTCCCCCGGGACAGGGGATGGTTGGTGCTGGGGCCAACGTCCTGACTTTC. It encodes CASSPPGQGMVGAGANVLTF.

The gene calls are TRBV9 and TRBJ1-2; D is unclear. Germline values: CDR1 SGDLS, CDR2 YYNGEE. The V end lost 3 bases, the J end lost 2 bases, and 14 bases lay between the germline ends. The CDR3 contains 15 residues. CDR3 sequence reads: CASSARVQENYGYTF. In DNA form, the CDR3 reads TGTGCCAGCAGCGCGAGGGTCCAAGAGAACTATGGCTACACCTTC.

This chain joins TRBV30 and TRBJ2-7, with D tentatively TRBD1 (6 bases). Germline V CDR1 and CDR2: GTSNPN, SVGIG (reference sequence). The germline V and J ends were trimmed by 2 bases and 3 bases, with 11 bases remaining between them. CDR3 size: 13 residues. CDR3 sequence (DNA): TGTGCCTGGAGTCGTTGGGGGCTCTACGAGCAGTACTTC. This sequence encodes CAWSRWGLYEQYF.

The chain joins TRBV7-9 to TRBJ1-6, with a tentative D call TRBD1 (6 bases). CDR3 length equals 15 residues. Trimming pared 5 bases from V and 3 bases from J, leaving 11 bases between. Germline V gene lookup returns CDR1 SEHNR and CDR2 FQNEAQ (reference sequence). This CDR3 reads CASSPGVVYNSPLHF. CDR3 nucleotide sequence: TGTGCCAGCAGCCCAGGGGTGGTCTATAATTCACCCCTCCACTTT.